These 15 T cell receptor beta chains were all obtained from the same sample, sequenced in a study of cytomegalovirus exposure and HLA in healthy donors (dated by TCRdb to 2015 to 2018). Library generation was performed with the immunoSEQ multiplex PCR assay. A mixture of 60 forward primers for TCR Vbeta segments and 13 reverse primers for TCR Jbeta segments was used in the multiplex PCR. TCRdb obtained this table from immuneACCESS and retained in-frame rearrangements with V and J assigned. These tables miss some clones; where compared with another copy, unresolved V genes account for less than half of the shortfall, and the remainder is unexplained. For this sample the table gives about 150,000 clones, of which over 70% were detected only once. The top ten clonotypes cover around 1.3% of the sample. Sequencing was carried out using PBMCs. Receptors originate from a woman aged 40-49 years in good health and CMV-seronegative.

The DNA of the CDR3 is TGTGCCAGCAGCTCACCCAGACAGGGGGCCCCACGGAACTATGGCTACACCTTC. This sequence encodes CASSSPRQGAPRNYGYTF. The chain combines TRBV7-2 with TRBJ1-2; TRBD1 agrees at 10 bases. J was trimmed by 2 bases and V by 4 bases; bases with no gene match: 13. This CDR3 comprises 18 residues. Germline values: CDR1 SGHTA, CDR2 FQGNSA.

This rearrangement joins TRBV19 to TRBJ2-2; TRBD2 agrees at 13 bases. This CDR3 contains 17 residues. The germline V gene has CDR1 LNHDA and CDR2 SQIVND (reference sequence). The junction had 6 bases not matched to a gene; V was cut back by 3 bases and J by 5 bases. CDR3 sequence reads: CASSMLGTSGVTGELFF. CDR3 in DNA: TGTGCCAGTAGTATGCTGGGGACTAGCGGGGTTACCGGGGAGCTGTTTTTT.

The chain employs TRBV6-1 and TRBJ2-3; perhaps TRBD2 as D (5 bases). The CDR3 extends over 17 amino acids. The V and J ends lost 1 base and 3 bases respectively, with 17 bases between them. CDR1 and CDR2 (germline): MNHNS, SASEGT. CDR3 amino acids: CASSEVRTFLGTDTQYF. CDR3 DNA: TGTGCCAGCAGTGAAGTTAGGACTTTCCTTGGGACAGATACGCAGTATTTT.

A few counts support this clone. V and J are TRBV27 and TRBJ1-2; D not resolved. Between the trimmed V and J ends, which lost 6 bases and 8 bases, there was a span of 22 bases. The CDR3 runs to 15 residues. Looked up from germline, CDR1 is MNHEY and CDR2 is SMNVEV (reference sequence). Written as DNA, the CDR3 is TGTGCCAGCAGCCCGACTGATCATCTCCGGGGAGGCTACACCTTC. Amino acids: CASSPTDHLRGGYTF.

This clone was counted between two and nine times. The chain uses TRBV6-5 and TRBJ2-3, with D tentatively TRBD2 (6 bases). The CDR3 contains 15 residues. Looked up from germline, CDR1 is MNHEY and CDR2 is SVGAGI. Trimming shortened V by 7 bases and J by 7 bases, and 21 bases separated the two germline ends. CDR3 nucleotide sequence: TGTGCCAGCACCTCAACCACGGGGGTTTGGAATACGCAGTATTTT. Translated, it gives CASTSTTGVWNTQYF.

This rearrangement joins TRBV20-1 to TRBJ1-4, with D perhaps matching TRBD1 (6 bases). CDR3 length: 11 amino acids. Germline loops: CDR1 DFQATT, CDR2 SNEGSKA (reference sequence). Trimming took off 5 bases at V and 8 bases at J, with 9 bases between the two ends. The CDR3 protein is CSAGGGEKLFF. The CDR3 bases are TGCAGTGCTGGGGGCGGCGAAAAACTGTTTTTT.

This chain joins TRBV27 and TRBJ1-2, with TRBD1 matching 7 bases. Germline CDR1 MNHEY, CDR2 SMNVEV (reference sequence). V lost 6 bases to trimming and J lost 4 bases; unmatched junction nucleotides: 5. The CDR3 totals 13 residues. The CDR3 loop reads CASSLTGFYGYTF. Written as DNA, the CDR3 is TGTGCCAGCAGCCTGACAGGGTTCTATGGCTACACCTTC.

This chain uses TRBV19 with TRBJ1-4, with D possibly being TRBD1 (6 bases). This CDR3 spans 16 amino acids. The germline V gene has CDR1 LNHDA and CDR2 SQIVND (reference sequence). Trimming shortened V by 6 bases and J by 0 bases, and 14 bases separated the two germline ends. In nucleotides, the CDR3 is TGTGCCAGTAGGAGGACAGCCCAGACAACTAATGAAAAACTGTTTTTT. This sequence encodes CASRRTAQTTNEKLFF.

This clone was detected once. This rearrangement joins TRBV5-6 to TRBJ2-2; no definite D call. Per the germline V gene, CDR1 is SGHDT and CDR2 is YYEEEE. CDR3 length: 13 amino acids. Trimming took off 0 bases at V and 9 bases at J, with 9 bases between the two ends. CDR3 DNA: TGTGCCAGCAGCTTGGTTCCTACCTGGGAGCTGTTTTTT. The encoded protein is CASSLVPTWELFF.

This chain connects TRBV29-1 to TRBJ1-1; D is uncertain. Trimming took 6 bases from V and 0 from J, leaving 11 bases between them. From germline, CDR1 is SQVTM and CDR2 ANQGSEA. This CDR3 is built from 13 residues. As DNA, the CDR3 is TGCAGCGTCGACATCACAATGAACACTGAAGCTTTCTTT. Protein: CSVDITMNTEAFF.

The rearrangement joins TRBV28 to TRBJ1-1; 8 positions agree with TRBD1. This CDR3 has 14 residues. The V gene end was trimmed by 9 bases and the J gene end by 4 bases; junction bases not matched to a gene: 10. The germline CDR1 and CDR2 sequences are MDHEN and SYDVKM. The CDR3 nucleotides read TGTGCCAGTCTAACGCAGGGGGCGCCCACTGAAGCTTTCTTT. Translating gives CASLTQGAPTEAFF.

This clone was seen a single time. This rearrangement joins TRBV5-4 to TRBJ2-2, with 7 bases lining up with TRBD1. Germline V gene lookup returns CDR1 SGHNT and CDR2 YYREEE (reference sequence). V gave up 0 bases and J gave up 6 bases; unmatched junction bases: 5. This CDR3 is built from 15 residues. CDR3 nucleotides: TGTGCCAGCAGCTTGGTCGGGACAGTGGCCGGGGAGCTGTTTTTT. Translating it yields CASSLVGTVAGELFF.

This clone was seen more than once but under ten times. The rearrangement links TRBV10-3 to TRBJ1-1; possibly TRBD1 for D (6 bases). This CDR3 has 11 residues. Germline V gene sequence: CDR1 ENHRY, CDR2 SYGVKD. V was clipped by 6 bases and J by 4 bases, with 6 bases between them. CDR3 nucleotide sequence: TGTGCCATCAGGACAGGCACTGAAGCTTTCTTT. Amino acids: CAIRTGTEAFF.

This clone was counted only a few times. The chain couples TRBV19 to TRBJ1-5, with 8 bases matching TRBD1. CDR3 length: 15 amino acids. Trimming took 0 bases from V and 7 from J; bases not matched to a gene: 5. The V gene's germline CDR1 is LNHDA and CDR2 SQIVND (reference sequence). CDR3 nucleotide sequence: TGTGCCAGTAGTATAGAGGACAGGGCGGTCCAGCCCCAGCATTTT. This sequence encodes CASSIEDRAVQPQHF.

This chain connects TRBV5-1 to TRBJ2-3; 9 nucleotides agree with TRBD2. The V and J ends lost 7 bases and 6 bases, in that order; junction bases with no gene match: 12. Germline loops: CDR1 SGHRS, CDR2 YFSETQ. CDR3 length: 15 residues. The chain's CDR3 is CASGTGRGGPDTQYF. DNA for the CDR3: TGCGCCAGCGGCACCGGGCGGGGGGGCCCGGATACGCAGTATTTT.